This TCR beta chain was captured in a study of Ad26.COV2.S vaccination and SARS-CoV-2 variants. Study information: The donor was enrolled in the Ad26.COV2.S arm of the COV1001 trial. The vaccine Ad26.COV2.S was put into the muscle once, or twice with 56 days between.

Remarks on this clone: Its antigen is unknown.

The protocol was immunoSEQ multiplex PCR, while the TCRdb copy is restricted to in-frame clones and leaves out a portion. The table shows fewer than 300,000 clones, with about 90% occurring only once. The CDR3 spans 15 residues. Trimming removed 4 bases from V and 2 bases from J, with 14 bases in between. Germline V CDR1 and CDR2: LGHDT, YNNKEL (reference sequence). Study-level results: Compared with placebo recipients, vaccine recipients had higher spike-specific TCR breadth.

Treatment indicated: roughly 19 received Ad26.COV2.S at low or high dose, single or two shots; 5 received placebo; per-sample allocation not given. Collection of samples fell on day 63 after the first vaccine or placebo injection. In Boston, the donor was an adult between 18-55 years of age. Sequenced material: peripheral blood, taken in a trial of Ad26.COV2.S vaccine versus placebo. This receptor was taken from a person between 18 and 65 years old who received the Ad26.COV2.S COVID-19 vaccine or a placebo. The rearrangement uses TRBV3-1 (or the pseudogene TRBV3-2) and TRBJ2-5; weak D call: TRBD2 (6 bases). The CDR3 DNA reads as TGTGCCAGCAGCCCCCTCTCGGGAGTTCAAGAGACCCAGTACTTC. Its protein is CASSPLSGVQETQYF.